This TCR beta chain was sequenced in a study of T cell responses to AZD1222 COVID-19 vaccine. Libraries were prepared by immunoSEQ multiplex PCR; TCRdb keeps only in-frame clonotypes and omits some of them. The sample yields some 140,000 clones, 92% seen once. In the case of this clone: Its antigen remains unknown.

V dropped 1 base and J dropped 6 bases, with 10 bases sitting between them. CDR3 length: 14 amino acids. The germline V gene encodes CDR1 SGHTA and CDR2 FQGTGA. Whole-study findings and limits: White British ancestry dominated among donors, who included more females, and clonal diversity was possibly underestimated.

The clonotype comes from an adult in good health. The material sequenced was peripheral blood, taken on day 0 of AZD1222 vaccination. This sequence joins TRBV7-3 and TRBJ2-1; D may correspond to TRBD1 or TRBD2 (5 bases each). This CDR3 is CASSLNGDPNEQFF. CDR3 DNA: TGTGCCAGCAGCTTAAACGGGGACCCCAATGAGCAGTTCTTC.